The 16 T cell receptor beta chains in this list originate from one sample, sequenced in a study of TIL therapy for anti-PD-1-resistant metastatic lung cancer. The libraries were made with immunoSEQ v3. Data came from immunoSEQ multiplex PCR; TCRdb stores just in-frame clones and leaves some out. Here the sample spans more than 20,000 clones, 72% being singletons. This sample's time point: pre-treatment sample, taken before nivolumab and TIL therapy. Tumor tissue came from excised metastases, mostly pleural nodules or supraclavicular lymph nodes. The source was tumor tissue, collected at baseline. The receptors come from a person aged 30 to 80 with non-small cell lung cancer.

The CDR3 spells CASSDKTSEKLFF. The CDR3 DNA is TGTGCCAGCAGTGATAAAACATCCGAAAAACTGTTTTTT. V and J are TRBV2 and TRBJ1-4; no clear D. The germline gives CDR1 SNHLY, CDR2 FYNNEI. Trimming pared 3 bases from V and 8 bases from J, leaving 10 bases between. The CDR3 is made up of 13 amino acids.

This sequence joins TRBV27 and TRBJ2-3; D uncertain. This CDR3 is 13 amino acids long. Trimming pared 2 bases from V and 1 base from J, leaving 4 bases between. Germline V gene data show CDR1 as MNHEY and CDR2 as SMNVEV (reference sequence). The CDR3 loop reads CASSLVGTDTQYF. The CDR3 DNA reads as TGTGCCAGCAGTTTAGTCGGCACAGATACGCAGTATTTT.

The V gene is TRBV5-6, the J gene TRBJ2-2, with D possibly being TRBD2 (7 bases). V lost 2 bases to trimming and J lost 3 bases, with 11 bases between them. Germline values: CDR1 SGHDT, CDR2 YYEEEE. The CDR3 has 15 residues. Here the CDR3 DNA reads TGTGCCAGCAGCTTCGCGGGGGCCCACACCGGGGAGCTGTTTTTT. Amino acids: CASSFAGAHTGELFF.

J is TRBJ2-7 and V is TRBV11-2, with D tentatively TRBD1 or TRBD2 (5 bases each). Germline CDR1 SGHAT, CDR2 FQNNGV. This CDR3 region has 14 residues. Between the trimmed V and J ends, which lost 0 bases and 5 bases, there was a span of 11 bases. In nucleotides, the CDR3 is TGTGCCAGCAGCTTAGATCGGGGCATCCACGAGCAGTACTTC. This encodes CASSLDRGIHEQYF.

CDR3 in DNA: TGTGCCATCGGGGGAGTCCGGGAGCTGTTTTTT. This translates into CAIGGVRELFF. The rearrangement joins TRBV10-3 to TRBJ2-2; tentatively, D is TRBD1 or TRBD2 (5 bases each). The germline V gene has CDR1 ENHRY and CDR2 SYGVKD. The germline V and J ends were trimmed by 8 bases and 9 bases, with 10 bases remaining between them. CDR3 length: 11 residues.

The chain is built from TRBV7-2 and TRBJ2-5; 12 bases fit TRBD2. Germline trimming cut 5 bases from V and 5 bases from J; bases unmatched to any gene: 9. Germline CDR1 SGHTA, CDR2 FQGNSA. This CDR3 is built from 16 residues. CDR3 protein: CASSRMTSGGRETQYF. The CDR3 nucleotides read TGTGCCAGCAGCCGTATGACTAGCGGGGGTCGGGAGACCCAGTACTTC.

The CDR3 DNA reads TGTGCCAGCAGCTCGAGGGGACAGGGGGGCTCCGAGACCCAGTACTTC. Its translation: CASSSRGQGGSETQYF. The V and J genes are TRBV11-2 and TRBJ2-5, with 11 bases fitting TRBD1. Germline V lookup: CDR1 SGHAT, CDR2 FQNNGV. The CDR3 has 16 residues. After removal of 4 bases from V and 5 bases from J, the junction contained 9 bases not matched to a gene.

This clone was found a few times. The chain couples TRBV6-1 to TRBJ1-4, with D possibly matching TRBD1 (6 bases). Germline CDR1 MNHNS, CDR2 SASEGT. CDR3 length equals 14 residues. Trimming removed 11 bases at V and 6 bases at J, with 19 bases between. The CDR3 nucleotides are TGTGCCGTCAAGGACAGAGTTAACGATGAAAAACTGTTTTTT. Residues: CAVKDRVNDEKLFF.

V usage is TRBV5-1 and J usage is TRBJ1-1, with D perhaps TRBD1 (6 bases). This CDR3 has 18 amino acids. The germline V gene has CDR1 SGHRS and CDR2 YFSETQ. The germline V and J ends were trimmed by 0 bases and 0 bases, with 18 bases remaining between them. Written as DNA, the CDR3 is TGCGCCAGCAGCTTGGAAGGGGGACGGGGACTACTGAACACTGAAGCTTTCTTT. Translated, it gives CASSLEGGRGLLNTEAFF. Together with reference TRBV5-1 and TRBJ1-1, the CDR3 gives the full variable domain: KAGVTQTPRYLIKTRGQQVTLSCSPISGHRSVSWYQQTPGQGLQFLFEYFSETQRNKGNFPGRFSGRQFSNSRSEMNVSTLELGDSALYLCASSLEGGRGLLNTEAFFGQGTRLTVV.

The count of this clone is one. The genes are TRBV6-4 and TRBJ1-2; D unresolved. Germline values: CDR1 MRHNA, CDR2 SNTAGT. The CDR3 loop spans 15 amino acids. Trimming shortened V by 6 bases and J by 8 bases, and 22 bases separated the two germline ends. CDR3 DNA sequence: TGTGCCAGCAGCCCCGAGAACGTCGGGGTTGCGGGCTACACCTTC. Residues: CASSPENVGVAGYTF.

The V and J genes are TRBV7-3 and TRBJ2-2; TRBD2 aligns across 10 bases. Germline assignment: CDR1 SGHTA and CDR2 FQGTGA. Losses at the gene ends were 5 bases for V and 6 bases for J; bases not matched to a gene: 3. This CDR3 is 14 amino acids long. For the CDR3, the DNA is TGTGCCAGCAGCCCCGGACTAGCGGCCGGGGAGCTGTTTTTT. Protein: CASSPGLAAGELFF.

CDR3 in DNA: TGCGCCAGCAGCCAAGGTTCAGGGATCGCGACCCAGTACTTC. Its translation is CASSQGSGIATQYF. This chain links TRBV4-3 with TRBJ2-5; D perhaps matches TRBD1 (5 bases). Germline V gene sequence: CDR1 LGHNA, CDR2 YSLEER. CDR3 length: 14 residues. Trimming pared 1 base from V and 7 bases from J, leaving 13 bases between.

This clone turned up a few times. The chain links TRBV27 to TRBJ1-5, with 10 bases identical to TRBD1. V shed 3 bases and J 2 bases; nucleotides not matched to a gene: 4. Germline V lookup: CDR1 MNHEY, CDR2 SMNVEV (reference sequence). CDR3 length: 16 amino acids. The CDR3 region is CASSLGQGYGNQPQHF. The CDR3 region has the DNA TGTGCCAGCAGTTTGGGACAGGGGTATGGCAATCAGCCCCAGCATTTT.

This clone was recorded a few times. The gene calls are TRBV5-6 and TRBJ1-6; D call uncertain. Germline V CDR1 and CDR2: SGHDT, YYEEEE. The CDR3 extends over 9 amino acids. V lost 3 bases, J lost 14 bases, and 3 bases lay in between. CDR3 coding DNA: TGTGCCAGCAGCTCTGCCCTCCACTTT. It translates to CASSSALHF.

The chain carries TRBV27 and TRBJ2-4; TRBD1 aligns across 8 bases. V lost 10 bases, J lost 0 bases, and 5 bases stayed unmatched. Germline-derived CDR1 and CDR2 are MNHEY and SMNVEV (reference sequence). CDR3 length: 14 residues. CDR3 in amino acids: CATRGLLAKNIQYF. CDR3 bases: TGTGCCACCAGGGGGCTCCTAGCCAAAAACATTCAGTACTTC.

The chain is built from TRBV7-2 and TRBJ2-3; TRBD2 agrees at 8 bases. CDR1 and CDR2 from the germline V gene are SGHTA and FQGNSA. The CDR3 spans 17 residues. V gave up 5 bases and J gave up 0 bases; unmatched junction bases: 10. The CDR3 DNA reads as TGTGCCAGCAGCATACGCCCGGGGGGGCTTAGCACAGATACGCAGTATTTT. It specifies CASSIRPGGLSTDTQYF. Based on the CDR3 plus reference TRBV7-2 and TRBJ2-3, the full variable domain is GAGVSQSPSNKVTEKGKDVELRCDPISGHTALYWYRQSLGQGLEFLIYFQGNSAPDKSGLPSDRFSAERTGGSVSTLTIQRTQQEDSAVYLCASSIRPGGLSTDTQYFGPGTRLTVL.